A selection of T cell receptor beta chains follows, all from one sample in a study of T cells expressing NK-cell markers. TCRdb reprocessed the 5' RACE reads and reports one entry per CDR3 protein, with no DNA. The listing records 350,000 to 450,000 distinct CDR3 sequences. Material for sequencing was blood T cells: a sorted CD56 or NKG2C T cell subset, CD4+ or CD8+ T cells, or bulk PBMC T cells (not recorded which). The receptors originated from a man aged 18-70 years in good health. CDR3s include the opening cysteine and the closing phenylalanine or tryptophan. For some rows the clone size is stated as once, few or many, or as a class when expanded; others skip it.

J,size,V,CDR3
TRBJ2-3,.,TRBV6-1,CASSPTGNTDTQYF
TRBJ1-2,.,TRBV28,CASSLYNRAFGYTF
TRBJ2-2,.,TRBV5-4,CASSGSLQGRSGELFF
TRBJ2-2,.,TRBV5-5,CASSLRGSTGELFF
TRBJ1-1,.,TRBV5-5,CASSLFPENTEAFF
TRBJ2-3,.,TRBV5-1,CASSRPGTSGSTDTQYF
TRBJ1-2,.,TRBV29-1,CSVGTRSNYGYTF
TRBJ1-2,.,TRBV6-1,CASRARDYGYTF
TRBJ2-7,.,TRBV18,CASSPLRTALGYEQYF
TRBJ1-5,.,TRBV10-1,CASSESGQGARISNQPQHF
TRBJ1-4,.,TRBV6-5,CASSLPGQGDEKLFF
TRBJ2-7,.,TRBV5-1,CASSPIGTGALFGKDEQYF
TRBJ1-2,.,TRBV6-1,CASTKRQGAKREHNYGYTF
TRBJ2-7,.,TRBV5-1,CASSLVGQGPLRGEQYF
TRBJ1-1,.,TRBV27,CATKAWGQGGPRNTEAFF
TRBJ2-1,.,TRBV5-1,CASSRSQIWEQFF
TRBJ2-7,.,TRBV20-1,CSARGPSPYEQYF
TRBJ2-3,.,TRBV7-9,CASSSEASPYTQYF
TRBJ2-5,.,TRBV4-2,CASSQDTSVGTQYF
TRBJ2-7,.,TRBV5-1,CASSFNLGTTYEQYF
TRBJ1-5,.,TRBV4-1,CASSEVGTGNQPQHF
TRBJ2-3,.,TRBV11-2,CASSYRRGFRSSTDTQYF
TRBJ2-1,.,TRBV5-4,CASSDRDYSSYNEQFF
TRBJ2-3,.,TRBV28,CASSSSGGVTDTQYF
TRBJ2-7,medium-sized,TRBV25-1,CASSDEGYEQYF
TRBJ1-1,.,TRBV11-1,CASSLLRTKFTEAFF
TRBJ1-3,.,TRBV11-2,CASSGQNTIYF
TRBJ2-5,.,TRBV28,CASSPPRGPRETQYF
TRBJ2-2,.,TRBV15,CATSRELAGGGGELFF
TRBJ2-7,.,TRBV5-1,CASSGGGGRMPYEQYF
TRBJ2-7,.,TRBV2,CASSESSGILFPYEQYF
TRBJ2-1,.,TRBV7-9,CASSLGQNYNEQFF
TRBJ2-2,.,TRBV3-1,CASSQGASGPTGELFF
TRBJ2-7,.,TRBV28,CAAAKLAGGNYEQYF
TRBJ2-7,.,TRBV14,CASSQSGWGQYF
TRBJ2-7,.,TRBV12-5,CASGLPRDRDHEQYF
TRBJ2-1,.,TRBV24-1,CATSDSHRVSEQFF
TRBJ2-7,.,TRBV5-1,CASSRSGTASYEQYF
TRBJ1-4,.,TRBV19,CASQDGTNEKLFF
TRBJ2-7,.,TRBV11-2,CASSSTTGASYEQYF
TRBJ2-3,.,TRBV5-1,CASSLAPPPTDTDTQYF
TRBJ1-6,.,TRBV20-1,CSARAGTNSPLHF
TRBJ2-1,.,TRBV20-1,CSASPRRSSYNEQFF
TRBJ2-1,.,TRBV6-1,CASIQAGTNNEQFF
TRBJ2-2,.,TRBV4-1,CASSQDFGEHRELFF
TRBJ2-1,.,TRBV5-4,CASSLKTDAYNEQFF
TRBJ2-2,.,TRBV7-2,CASSKQTGQVTGELFF
TRBJ1-6,.,TRBV7-2,CASSSLSSYNSPLHF
TRBJ2-3,.,TRBV28,CASSSDRGRNTQYF
TRBJ2-1,.,TRBV11-2,CASSTSRLAGENEQFF
TRBJ1-6,.,TRBV15,CATSRRDIRDSPLHF
TRBJ2-2,.,TRBV12-3/TRBV12-4,CASSPLPLKPGTNTGELFF
TRBJ2-7,.,TRBV6-1,CASSHKSGGSYEQYF
TRBJ2-7,.,TRBV7-2,CASSQSTREQYF
TRBJ1-3,.,TRBV11-2,CASSFHYRTGSGNTIYF
TRBJ2-2,.,TRBV5-4,CASRNDVRGEDTGELFF
TRBJ1-6,.,TRBV19,CASSMSDSPLHF
TRBJ2-2,.,TRBV6-5,CASSWDFQGAGELFF
TRBJ1-6,.,TRBV10-3,CAIRQGDSPLHF
TRBJ1-5,.,TRBV19,CASRVGRGDSNQPQHF